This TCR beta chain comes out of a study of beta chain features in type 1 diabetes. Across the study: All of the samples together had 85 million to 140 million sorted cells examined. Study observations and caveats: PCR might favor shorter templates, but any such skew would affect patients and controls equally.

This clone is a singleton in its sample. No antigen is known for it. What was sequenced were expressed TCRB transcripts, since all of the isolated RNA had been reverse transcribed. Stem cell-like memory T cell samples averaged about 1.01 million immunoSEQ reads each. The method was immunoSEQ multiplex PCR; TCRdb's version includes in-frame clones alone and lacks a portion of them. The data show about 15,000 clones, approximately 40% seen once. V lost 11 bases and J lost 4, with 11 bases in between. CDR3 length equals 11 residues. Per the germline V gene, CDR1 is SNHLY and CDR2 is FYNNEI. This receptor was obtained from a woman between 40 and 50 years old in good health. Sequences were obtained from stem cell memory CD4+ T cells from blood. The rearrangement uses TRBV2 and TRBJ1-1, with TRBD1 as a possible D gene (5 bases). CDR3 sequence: CAFHGGTEAFF. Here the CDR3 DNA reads TGTGCCTTCCACGGGGGCACTGAAGCTTTCTTT.